These T cell receptor beta chains were read from a single sample in a study of cytomegalovirus exposure and HLA in healthy donors. Data came from immunoSEQ multiplex PCR; TCRdb stores just in-frame clones and leaves some out. Of about 150,000 clones listed, 65% to 80% are singletons. The sequenced sample consisted of PBMCs. The receptors were sampled from a young man in good health and CMV-seronegative. The CDR3 runs from the conserved cysteine through the conserved F or W. The order of the fields is D gene, J gene, V gene, clone size, CDR3 protein, CDR3 DNA. The D gene is left open where the match is weak. The listing skips clone size in some rows; elsewhere it reads once, few, many or a size class.

d_gene: TRBD1; j_gene: TRBJ1-2; v_gene: TRBV25-1; abundance: NA; CDR3aa: CASTSSEGAGMYGYTF; CDR3nt: TGTGCCAGCACCTCATCGGAGGGGGCGGGGATGTATGGCTACACCTTC
d_gene: TRBD2; j_gene: TRBJ2-1; v_gene: TRBV7-3; abundance: NA; CDR3aa: CASSLAGGAYNEQFF; CDR3nt: TGTGCCAGCAGCTTGGCGGGGGGGGCCTACAATGAGCAGTTCTTC
d_gene: NA; j_gene: TRBJ1-2; v_gene: TRBV7-9; abundance: NA; CDR3aa: CASSLGQGIPYGYTF; CDR3nt: TGTGCCAGCAGCTTAGGGCAGGGGATCCCCTATGGCTACACCTTC
d_gene: NA; j_gene: TRBJ1-4; v_gene: TRBV6-5; abundance: few; CDR3aa: CASRSTYNEKLFF; CDR3nt: TGTGCCAGCAGGTCAACCTATAATGAAAAACTGTTTTTT
d_gene: TRBD1; j_gene: TRBJ1-1; v_gene: TRBV27; abundance: NA; CDR3aa: CASNPDRGAEAFF; CDR3nt: TGTGCCAGCAACCCCGACAGGGGGGCTGAAGCTTTCTTT
d_gene: TRBD2; j_gene: TRBJ2-6; v_gene: TRBV27; abundance: NA; CDR3aa: CASSYGSGGAGANVLTF; CDR3nt: TGTGCCAGCAGTTATGGTAGCGGGGGGGCTGGGGCCAACGTCCTGACTTTC
d_gene: NA; j_gene: TRBJ1-1; v_gene: TRBV10-3; abundance: once; CDR3aa: CAISEGVTSPNTEAFF; CDR3nt: TGTGCCATCAGTGAAGGGGTTACTAGCCCGAACACTGAAGCTTTCTTT
d_gene: NA; j_gene: TRBJ1-2; v_gene: TRBV7-9; abundance: NA; CDR3aa: CASSLLMPGLAYGYTF; CDR3nt: TGTGCCAGCAGCTTACTTATGCCAGGGCTTGCCTATGGCTACACCTTC
d_gene: NA; j_gene: TRBJ1-3; v_gene: TRBV10-3; abundance: NA; CDR3aa: CAINNSGRGNTIYF; CDR3nt: TGTGCCATCAATAACAGCGGGCGCGGAAACACCATATATTTT
d_gene: TRBD1; j_gene: TRBJ1-4; v_gene: TRBV19; abundance: NA; CDR3aa: CASSTDREDEKLFF; CDR3nt: TGTGCCAGTAGTACGGACAGGGAGGATGAAAAACTGTTTTTT
d_gene: TRBD1; j_gene: TRBJ2-5; v_gene: TRBV10-2; abundance: NA; CDR3aa: CASSDPGQGKETQYF; CDR3nt: TGCGCCAGCAGTGACCCAGGACAGGGGAAAGAGACCCAGTACTTC
d_gene: TRBD1; j_gene: TRBJ1-2; v_gene: TRBV27; abundance: NA; CDR3aa: CASSSHLTRQGDSGYTF; CDR3nt: TGTGCCAGCAGTTCACACCTAACGCGACAGGGGGATAGTGGCTACACCTTC
d_gene: NA; j_gene: TRBJ1-1; v_gene: TRBV2; abundance: NA; CDR3aa: CASSYGAEAFF; CDR3nt: TGTGCCAGCAGTTACGGGGCTGAAGCTTTCTTT
d_gene: TRBD1; j_gene: TRBJ2-7; v_gene: TRBV2; abundance: NA; CDR3aa: CASALGTGKYEQYF; CDR3nt: TGTGCCAGCGCCCTCGGGACAGGGAAATACGAGCAGTACTTC
d_gene: TRBD1; j_gene: TRBJ1-2; v_gene: TRBV5-4; abundance: NA; CDR3aa: CASSLGGGAYGYTF; CDR3nt: TGTGCCAGCAGCCTCGGAGGGGGCGCCTATGGCTACACCTTC
d_gene: NA; j_gene: TRBJ1-3; v_gene: TRBV5-1; abundance: NA; CDR3aa: CASSREGVGNTIYF; CDR3nt: TGCGCCAGCAGCCGAGAGGGGGTTGGAAACACCATATATTTT
d_gene: TRBD1; j_gene: TRBJ2-3; v_gene: TRBV11-2; abundance: NA; CDR3aa: CASSSWDRGSTDTQYF; CDR3nt: TGTGCCAGCAGCTCCTGGGACAGGGGCAGCACAGATACGCAGTATTTT
d_gene: NA; j_gene: TRBJ2-2; v_gene: TRBV7-9; abundance: NA; CDR3aa: CASSLAQNTGELFF; CDR3nt: TGTGCCAGCAGCTTAGCACAGAACACCGGGGAGCTGTTTTTT
d_gene: NA; j_gene: TRBJ2-7; v_gene: TRBV10-3; abundance: few; CDR3aa: CAISDGTSYEQYF; CDR3nt: TGTGCCATCAGTGACGGGACATCCTACGAGCAGTACTTC
d_gene: TRBD2; j_gene: TRBJ2-1; v_gene: TRBV7-8; abundance: NA; CDR3aa: CASSLGTSGGGEQFF; CDR3nt: TGTGCCAGCAGCTTAGGGACTAGCGGGGGGGGTGAGCAGTTCTTC
d_gene: NA; j_gene: TRBJ1-4; v_gene: TRBV5-1; abundance: NA; CDR3aa: CASSPGGGLNNEKLFF; CDR3nt: TGCGCCAGCAGCCCCGGCGGGGGCCTTAATAATGAAAAACTGTTTTTT
d_gene: TRBD2; j_gene: TRBJ2-5; v_gene: TRBV5-1; abundance: NA; CDR3aa: CASSLGSSGAYQETQYF; CDR3nt: TGCGCCAGCAGCTTGGGGTCTAGCGGGGCGTACCAAGAGACCCAGTACTTC
d_gene: NA; j_gene: TRBJ2-2; v_gene: TRBV4-1; abundance: NA; CDR3aa: CASSQAPGSGELFF; CDR3nt: TGCGCCAGCAGCCAGGCCCCAGGGTCCGGGGAGCTGTTTTTT
d_gene: NA; j_gene: TRBJ2-7; v_gene: TRBV11-2; abundance: few; CDR3aa: CASSPDPSSSYEQYF; CDR3nt: TGTGCCAGCAGCCCCGACCCGTCTAGCTCCTACGAGCAGTACTTC
d_gene: NA; j_gene: TRBJ2-3; v_gene: TRBV20-1; abundance: once; CDR3aa: CSAPPSDTQYF; CDR3nt: TGCAGTGCCCCTCCGTCAGATACGCAGTATTTT
d_gene: TRBD2; j_gene: TRBJ2-3; v_gene: TRBV7-9; abundance: NA; CDR3aa: CASSLGLAGDVSTDTQYF; CDR3nt: TGTGCCAGCAGCTTAGGACTAGCGGGGGACGTTAGCACAGATACGCAGTATTTT
d_gene: TRBD2; j_gene: TRBJ2-5; v_gene: TRBV11-2; abundance: NA; CDR3aa: CASSLGQGLAAQYF; CDR3nt: TGTGCCAGCAGCTTAGGGCAGGGCCTAGCGGCCCAGTACTTC
d_gene: NA; j_gene: TRBJ1-3; v_gene: TRBV5-8; abundance: NA; CDR3aa: CASSINRDSGNTIYF; CDR3nt: TGTGCCAGCAGCATAAACAGGGACTCTGGAAACACCATATATTTT
d_gene: TRBD1; j_gene: TRBJ2-1; v_gene: TRBV28; abundance: NA; CDR3aa: CASNSGQGANFGQFF; CDR3nt: TGTGCCAGCAACTCGGGACAGGGAGCGAACTTTGGGCAGTTCTTC
d_gene: NA; j_gene: TRBJ1-5; v_gene: TRBV6-5; abundance: NA; CDR3aa: CASSYSSGHTQPQHF; CDR3nt: TGTGCCAGCAGTTACTCGTCAGGGCACACGCAGCCCCAGCATTTT
d_gene: NA; j_gene: TRBJ1-2; v_gene: TRBV7-9; abundance: NA; CDR3aa: CASSLGRGRGSGGYTF; CDR3nt: TGTGCCAGCAGCTTGGGACGAGGGCGGGGAAGTGGGGGCTACACCTTC
d_gene: TRBD1; j_gene: TRBJ1-2; v_gene: TRBV6-5; abundance: once; CDR3aa: CASSKGQGGYGCTF; CDR3nt: TGTGCCAGCAGTAAAGGACAGGGAGGGTATGGCTGCACCTTC
d_gene: TRBD1; j_gene: TRBJ1-4; v_gene: TRBV9; abundance: NA; CDR3aa: CASSVAQGGEKLFF; CDR3nt: TGTGCCAGCAGCGTAGCTCAGGGGGGCGAAAAACTGTTTTTT
d_gene: TRBD1; j_gene: TRBJ1-6; v_gene: TRBV6-5; abundance: NA; CDR3aa: CASRVEQGHSPLHF; CDR3nt: TGTGCCAGCAGGGTCGAACAGGGGCATTCACCCCTCCACTTT
d_gene: NA; j_gene: TRBJ2-2; v_gene: TRBV5-6; abundance: NA; CDR3aa: CASSLMESRAGELFF; CDR3nt: TGTGCCAGCAGCTTGATGGAGTCCCGGGCCGGGGAGCTGTTTTTT
d_gene: TRBD1; j_gene: TRBJ1-2; v_gene: TRBV6-5; abundance: NA; CDR3aa: CASSYDGDRGNGYTF; CDR3nt: TGTGCCAGCAGTTACGATGGGGACAGGGGGAATGGCTACACCTTC
d_gene: TRBD1; j_gene: TRBJ1-4; v_gene: TRBV29-1; abundance: NA; CDR3aa: CSAGTGADRKLFF; CDR3nt: TGCAGCGCGGGGACAGGGGCCGATCGAAAACTGTTTTTT
d_gene: NA; j_gene: TRBJ2-4; v_gene: TRBV7-8; abundance: NA; CDR3aa: CASSYSRVLGNIQYF; CDR3nt: TGTGCCAGCAGCTACTCCAGGGTGCTGGGAAACATTCAGTACTTC
d_gene: NA; j_gene: TRBJ1-4; v_gene: TRBV18; abundance: NA; CDR3aa: CASSSPGHPDEKLFF; CDR3nt: TGTGCCAGCTCATCGCCGGGACATCCGGACGAAAAACTGTTTTTT
d_gene: TRBD2; j_gene: TRBJ2-3; v_gene: TRBV4-3; abundance: NA; CDR3aa: CASSQYSGGATDTQYF; CDR3nt: TGCGCCAGCAGCCAATATAGCGGGGGGGCCACAGATACGCAGTATTTT
d_gene: NA; j_gene: TRBJ1-1; v_gene: TRBV5-1; abundance: NA; CDR3aa: CASSLVEVLNTEAFF; CDR3nt: TGCGCCAGCAGCCTGGTAGAGGTCTTGAACACTGAAGCTTTCTTT
d_gene: TRBD2; j_gene: TRBJ2-3; v_gene: TRBV10-3; abundance: NA; CDR3aa: CAISESTSSGASTDTQYF; CDR3nt: TGTGCCATCAGTGAGTCGACTTCTAGCGGAGCTAGCACAGATACGCAGTATTTT
d_gene: NA; j_gene: TRBJ1-4; v_gene: TRBV4-2; abundance: NA; CDR3aa: CASSPHGGMAEKLFF; CDR3nt: TGTGCCAGCAGCCCCCATGGCGGGATGGCCGAAAAACTGTTTTTT
d_gene: NA; j_gene: TRBJ1-1; v_gene: TRBV15; abundance: NA; CDR3aa: CATSSHLSGSAEAFF; CDR3nt: TGTGCCACCAGCAGCCATTTGTCAGGCTCGGCTGAAGCTTTCTTT
d_gene: TRBD1; j_gene: TRBJ1-4; v_gene: TRBV7-9; abundance: NA; CDR3aa: CSSSLKGAGQVNEKLFF; CDR3nt: TGTTCCAGCAGCTTAAAAGGGGCGGGACAGGTTAATGAAAAACTGTTTTTT
d_gene: NA; j_gene: TRBJ2-1; v_gene: TRBV7-3; abundance: NA; CDR3aa: CASSSSRWRNEQFF; CDR3nt: TGTGCCAGCAGCTCTAGTAGGTGGCGGAATGAGCAGTTCTTC
d_gene: NA; j_gene: TRBJ1-1; v_gene: TRBV29-1; abundance: NA; CDR3aa: CSAEDRANAEAFF; CDR3nt: TGCAGCGCGGAGGACAGAGCGAACGCTGAAGCTTTCTTT